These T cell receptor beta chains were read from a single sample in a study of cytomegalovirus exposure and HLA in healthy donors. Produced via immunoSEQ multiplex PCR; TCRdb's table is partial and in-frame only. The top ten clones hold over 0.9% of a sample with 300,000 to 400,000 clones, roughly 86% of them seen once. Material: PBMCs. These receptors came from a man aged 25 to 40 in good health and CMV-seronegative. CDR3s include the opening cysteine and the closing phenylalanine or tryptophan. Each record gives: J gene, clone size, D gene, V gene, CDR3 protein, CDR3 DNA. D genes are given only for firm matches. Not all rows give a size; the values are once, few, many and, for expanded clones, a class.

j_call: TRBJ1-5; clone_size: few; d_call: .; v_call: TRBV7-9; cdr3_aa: CASSPGGAQPQHF; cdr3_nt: TGTGCCAGCAGCCCCGGGGGGGCACAGCCCCAGCATTTT
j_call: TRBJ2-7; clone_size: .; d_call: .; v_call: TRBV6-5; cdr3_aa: CASSRRGSSYEQYF; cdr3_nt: TGTGCCAGCTCCAGACGGGGGAGCTCCTACGAGCAGTACTTC
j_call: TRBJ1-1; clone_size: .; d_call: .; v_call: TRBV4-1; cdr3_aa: CASSLRQAMNTEAFF; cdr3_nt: TGCGCCAGCAGCCTCCGACAGGCCATGAACACTGAAGCTTTCTTT
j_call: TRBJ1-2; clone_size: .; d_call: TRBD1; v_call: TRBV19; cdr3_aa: CASSPGTGYGYTF; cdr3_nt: TGTGCCAGTAGCCCTGGGACAGGCTATGGCTACACCTTC
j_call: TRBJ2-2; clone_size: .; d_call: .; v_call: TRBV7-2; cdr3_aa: CASSLAARAGELFF; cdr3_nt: TGTGCCAGCAGCTTAGCTGCTCGAGCCGGGGAGCTGTTTTTT
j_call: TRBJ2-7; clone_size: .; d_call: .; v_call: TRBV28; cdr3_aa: CASTKIARGAYSYEQYF; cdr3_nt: TGTGCCAGCACCAAAATCGCCAGGGGCGCTTACTCCTACGAGCAGTACTTC
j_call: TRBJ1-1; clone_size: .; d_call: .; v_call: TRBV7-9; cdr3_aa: CASSSPGNTEAFF; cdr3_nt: TGTGCCAGCAGCTCCCCAGGTAACACTGAAGCTTTCTTT
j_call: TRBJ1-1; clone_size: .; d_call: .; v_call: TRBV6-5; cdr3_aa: CASSYSTGGTEAFF; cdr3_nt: TGTGCCAGCAGTTACTCCACAGGTGGTACTGAAGCTTTCTTT
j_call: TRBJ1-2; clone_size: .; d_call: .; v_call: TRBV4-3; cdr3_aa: CASSQAGDRRTYGYTF; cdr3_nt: TGCGCCAGCAGCCAAGCGGGGGATAGACGGACCTATGGCTACACCTTC
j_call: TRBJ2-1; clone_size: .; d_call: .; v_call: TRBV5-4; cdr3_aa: CASSLDGGEQFF; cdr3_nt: TGTGCCAGCAGCTTGGACGGAGGTGAGCAGTTCTTC
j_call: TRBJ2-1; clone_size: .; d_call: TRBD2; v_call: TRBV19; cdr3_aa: CASSILAGGNEQFF; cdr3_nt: TGTGCCAGTAGTATCCTAGCGGGGGGAAATGAGCAGTTCTTC
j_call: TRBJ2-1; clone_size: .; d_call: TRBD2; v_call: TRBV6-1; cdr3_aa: CASGSGGEEQFF; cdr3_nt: TGTGCCAGCGGTAGCGGGGGGGAAGAGCAGTTCTTC
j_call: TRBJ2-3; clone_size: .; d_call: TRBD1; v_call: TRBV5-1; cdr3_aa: CASSYDRGLSDTQYF; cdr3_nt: TGCGCCAGCAGCTACGACAGGGGTCTGTCAGATACGCAGTATTTT
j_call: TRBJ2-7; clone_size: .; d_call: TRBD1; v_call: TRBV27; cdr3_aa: CASSRGGTGVYEQYF; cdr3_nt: TGTGCCAGCAGTAGGGGTGGGACAGGCGTCTACGAGCAGTACTTC
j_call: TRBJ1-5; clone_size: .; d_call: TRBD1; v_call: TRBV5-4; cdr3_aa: CASSLAPTGGINQPQHF; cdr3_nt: TGTGCCAGCAGCTTGGCGCCAACAGGGGGGATAAATCAGCCCCAGCATTTT
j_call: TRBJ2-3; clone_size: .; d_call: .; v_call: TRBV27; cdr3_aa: CASRRGYTDTQYF; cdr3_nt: TGTGCCAGCAGGCGGGGTTACACAGATACGCAGTATTTT
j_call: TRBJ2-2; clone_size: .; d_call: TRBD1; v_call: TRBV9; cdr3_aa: CASSFSQGDTGELFF; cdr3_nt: TGTGCCAGCAGCTTCAGTCAGGGGGACACCGGGGAGCTGTTTTTT
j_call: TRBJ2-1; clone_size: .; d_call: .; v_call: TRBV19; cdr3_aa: CASSIYRDSYNEQFF; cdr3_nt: TGTGCCAGTAGTATTTATAGGGACTCTTACAATGAGCAGTTCTTC
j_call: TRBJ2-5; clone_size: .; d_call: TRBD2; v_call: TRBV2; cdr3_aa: CASSVPTSGGWQTQYF; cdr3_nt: TGTGCCAGCAGCGTACCGACTAGCGGGGGATGGCAGACCCAGTACTTC
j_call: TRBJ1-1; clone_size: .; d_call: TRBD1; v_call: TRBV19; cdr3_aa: CASSITGVGSAFF; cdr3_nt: TGTGCCAGTAGTATAACAGGGGTTGGTTCAGCTTTCTTT
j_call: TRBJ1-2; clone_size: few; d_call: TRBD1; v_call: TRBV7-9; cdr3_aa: CASSEQGDGYTF; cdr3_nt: TGTGCCAGCAGCGAACAGGGGGATGGCTACACCTTC
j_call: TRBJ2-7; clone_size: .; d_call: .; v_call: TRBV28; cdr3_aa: CASSTADSYEQYF; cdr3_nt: TGTGCCAGCAGTACCGCGGATTCGTACGAGCAGTACTTC
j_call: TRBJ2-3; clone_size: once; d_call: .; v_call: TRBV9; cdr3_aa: CASSVSRGTDTQYF; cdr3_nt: TGTGCCAGCAGCGTTTCCAGGGGCACAGATACGCAGTATTTT
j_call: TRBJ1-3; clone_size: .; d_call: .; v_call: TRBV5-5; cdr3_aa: CASSWEGDTIYF; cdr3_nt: TGTGCCAGCAGCTGGGAGGGAGACACCATATATTTT
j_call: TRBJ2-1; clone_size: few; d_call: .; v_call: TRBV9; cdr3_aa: CASSVRAHFKQFF; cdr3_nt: TGTGCCAGCAGCGTCAGGGCCCATTTTAAGCAGTTCTTC
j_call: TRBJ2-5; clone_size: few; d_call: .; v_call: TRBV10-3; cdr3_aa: CAISARGQETQYF; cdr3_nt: TGTGCCATCAGCGCCAGGGGCCAAGAGACCCAGTACTTC
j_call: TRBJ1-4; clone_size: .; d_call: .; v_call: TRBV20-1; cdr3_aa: CSARRREKLFF; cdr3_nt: TGCAGTGCTAGAAGGAGGGAAAAACTGTTTTTT
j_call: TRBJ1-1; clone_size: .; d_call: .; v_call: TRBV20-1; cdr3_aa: CSATRQVEAFF; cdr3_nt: TGCAGTGCTACCAGACAGGTTGAAGCTTTCTTT
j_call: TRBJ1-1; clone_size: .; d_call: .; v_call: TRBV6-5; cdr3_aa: CASSYATRGTEAFF; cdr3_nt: TGTGCCAGCAGTTACGCGACCAGGGGCACTGAAGCTTTCTTT
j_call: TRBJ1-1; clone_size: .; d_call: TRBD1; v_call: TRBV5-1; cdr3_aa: CASSIRQGNTEAFF; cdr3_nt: TGCGCCAGCAGCATAAGACAGGGGAACACTGAAGCTTTCTTT
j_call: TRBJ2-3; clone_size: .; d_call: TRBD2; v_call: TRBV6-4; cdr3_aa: CASSPTSGGTDTQYF; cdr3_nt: TGTGCCAGCAGCCCGACTAGCGGGGGTACAGATACGCAGTATTTT
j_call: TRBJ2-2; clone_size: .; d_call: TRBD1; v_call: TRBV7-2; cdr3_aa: CASSPSGQGPGELFF; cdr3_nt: TGTGCCAGCAGCCCTTCGGGACAGGGGCCCGGGGAGCTGTTTTTT
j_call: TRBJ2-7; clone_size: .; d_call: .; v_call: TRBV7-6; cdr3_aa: CASSLVSADSSYEQYF; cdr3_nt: TGTGCCAGCAGCTTAGTATCAGCGGACAGCTCCTACGAGCAGTACTTC
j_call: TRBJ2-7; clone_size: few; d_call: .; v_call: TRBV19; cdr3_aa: CASRINPGSYEQYF; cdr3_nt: TGTGCCAGTAGGATAAACCCAGGGTCTTACGAGCAGTACTTC
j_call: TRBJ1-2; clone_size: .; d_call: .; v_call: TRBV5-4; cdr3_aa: CASSKTANYGYTF; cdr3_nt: TGTGCCAGCAGCAAGACTGCTAACTATGGCTACACCTTC
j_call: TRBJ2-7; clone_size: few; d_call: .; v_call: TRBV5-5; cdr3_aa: CASSLDPGATYEQYF; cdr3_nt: TGTGCCAGCAGCTTGGACCCGGGTGCTACCTACGAGCAGTACTTC
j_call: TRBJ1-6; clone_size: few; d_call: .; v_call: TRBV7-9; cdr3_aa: CASSLDPRGGSPLHF; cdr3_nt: TGTGCCAGCAGCTTAGACCCTCGGGGAGGTTCACCCCTCCACTTT
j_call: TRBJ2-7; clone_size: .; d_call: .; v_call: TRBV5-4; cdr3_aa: CASSPLEGASYEQYF; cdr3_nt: TGTGCCAGCAGCCCTTTGGAGGGGGCGTCCTACGAGCAGTACTTC
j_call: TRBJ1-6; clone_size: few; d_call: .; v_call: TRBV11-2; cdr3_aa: CASRLGLLNSPLHF; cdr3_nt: TGTGCCAGCAGATTGGGACTGCTGAATTCACCCCTCCACTTT
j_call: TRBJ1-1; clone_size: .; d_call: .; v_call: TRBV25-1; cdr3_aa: CASSTQTNTEAFF; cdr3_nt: TGTGCCAGCAGCACACAGACGAACACTGAAGCTTTCTTT
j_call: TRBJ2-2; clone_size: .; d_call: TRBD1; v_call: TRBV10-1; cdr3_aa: CASSLTGGGTGELFF; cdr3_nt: TGCGCCAGCAGTTTGACAGGGGGAGGCACCGGGGAGCTGTTTTTT
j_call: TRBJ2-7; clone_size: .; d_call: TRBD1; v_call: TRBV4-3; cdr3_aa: CASSRGQDGTYEQYF; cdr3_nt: TGCGCCAGCAGCCGCGGACAGGACGGAACCTACGAGCAGTACTTC
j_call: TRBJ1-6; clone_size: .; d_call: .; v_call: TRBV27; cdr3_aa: CASSKRDNRAPLHF; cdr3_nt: TGTGCCAGCTCAAAACGGGACAATAGGGCACCCCTCCACTTT
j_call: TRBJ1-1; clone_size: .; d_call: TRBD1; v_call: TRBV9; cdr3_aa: CASSTETGGNTEAFF; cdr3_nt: TGTGCCAGCAGCACCGAGACAGGGGGGAACACTGAAGCTTTCTTT
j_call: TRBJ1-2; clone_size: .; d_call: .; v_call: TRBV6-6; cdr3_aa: CASSYTEDYGYTF; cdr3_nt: TGTGCCAGCAGTTACACGGAGGACTATGGCTACACCTTC
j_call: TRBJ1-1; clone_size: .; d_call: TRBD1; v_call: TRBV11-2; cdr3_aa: CASSFAGTVKNTEAFF; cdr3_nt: TGTGCCAGCAGCTTCGCCGGGACAGTCAAAAACACTGAAGCTTTCTTT
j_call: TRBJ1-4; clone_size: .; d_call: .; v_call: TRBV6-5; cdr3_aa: CASSRTVHSEKLFF; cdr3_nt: TGTGCCAGCAGCCGGACAGTTCATTCGGAAAAACTGTTTTTT